The clone carrying this T cell receptor (beta chain) is deemed medium-sized. The antigen is unknown. These data come from a study of T cell clones after liver transplantation. Study-wide context: Graft-donor-reactive sequences were compared with third-party-reactive TCRbeta sequences from pre-transplant mixed lymphocyte reactions. Blood was drawn pre-transplant, before withdrawal, and after full or failed withdrawal.

The CDR3 contains 14 residues. From germline, CDR1 is MDHEN and CDR2 SYDVKM. Trimming took 6 bases from V and 9 from J; bases not matched to a gene: 11. Produced via immunoSEQ multiplex PCR; TCRdb's table is partial and in-frame only. This sample carries about 21,000 clones, 85% to 95% of them seen once, and the ten largest clones take 20% to 25%. Study-level points and caveats: Migration into the graft, not deletion, may explain lost graft donor-reactive T cells. Compared with third party-reactive sequences, donor-reactive ones declined more, independent of withdrawal success.

The starting material was CD8+ T cells from blood, obtained about 25 months after liver transplant. This chain joins TRBV28 and TRBJ2-4, with TRBD1 matching over 7 bases. This sequence was found in a human patient who received a liver transplant. Some T cells here may be from the graft donor. CDR3 in amino acids: CASSSPSTGIIQYF. For the CDR3, the DNA is TGTGCCAGCAGCTCACCTTCGACAGGGATCATTCAGTACTTC.